A selection of T cell receptor beta chains follows, all from one sample in a study of T cell repertoires in cytomegalovirus infection. These TCRs' antigens remain unknown. In TCRdb, the reads were re-called with MiXCR into one record per CDR3 protein. Among about 52,000 distinct CDR3 sequences, about 20% were seen once, and the ten largest hold about 82%. The sequencing here drew on CD8+ T cells from cultured PBMCs, taken from culture after CMV antigen stimulation. The source is a human donor in good health (CMV status not recorded). Some clones in this sample may be carry-over from other donors' samples. CDR3s include the opening cysteine and the closing phenylalanine or tryptophan. The order of the fields is J gene, CDR3 length, clone size, V gene, D gene, CDR3 DNA, CDR3 protein. A D gene is named only where the DNA matches it firmly. Rows may omit the clone size; those that give it use once, few, many or a size class.

J: TRBJ2-7; length: 14; size: few; V: TRBV7-2; D: TRBD1; DNA: TGTGCCAGCAGCTTAAACAGGGGGCCCTACGAGCAGTACTTC; CDR3: CASSLNRGPYEQYF
J: TRBJ1-2; length: 14; size: -; V: TRBV7-6; D: -; DNA: TGTGCCAGCAGCAACCCCGGGGGGGGGGACCTCTACACCTTC; CDR3: CASSNPGGGDLYTF
J: TRBJ1-6; length: 17; size: many; V: TRBV7-9; D: -; DNA: TGTGCCAGCAGCTCCCACGATATGGGCGGGGGACGGTCACCCCTCCACTTT; CDR3: CASSSHDMGGGRSPLHF
J: TRBJ2-7; length: 15; size: few; V: TRBV11-2; D: -; DNA: TGTGCCAGCAGCTTAGGGGCCACGTACACCTACGAGCAGTACTTC; CDR3: CASSLGATYTYEQYF
J: TRBJ1-4; length: 13; size: -; V: TRBV2; D: -; DNA: TGTGCCAGCAGGGACAGCTCTTTAGAAAAACTGTTTTTT; CDR3: CASRDSSLEKLFF
J: TRBJ2-1; length: 17; size: few; V: TRBV11-2; D: TRBD2; DNA: TGTGCCAGCAGCTGGACCGGGGGAGCGGGGGTGTACAATGAGCAGTTCTTC; CDR3: CASSWTGGAGVYNEQFF
J: TRBJ2-7; length: 14; size: few; V: TRBV7-6; D: -; DNA: TGTGCCAGCAGCACCCGAGGCCCGACCTACGAGCAGTACTTC; CDR3: CASSTRGPTYEQYF
J: TRBJ1-1; length: 15; size: -; V: TRBV7-9; D: TRBD1; DNA: TGTGCCAGCACAGGGGGCGCGGGGGGGGACACTGAAGCTTTCTTT; CDR3: CASTGGAGGDTEAFF
J: TRBJ2-1; length: 16; size: -; V: TRBV7-9; D: TRBD2; DNA: TGTGCCAGCAGCCTAACTACTAGCGGGGAGTCGAATGAGCAGTTCTTC; CDR3: CASSLTTSGESNEQFF
J: TRBJ2-1; length: 12; size: -; V: TRBV12-3/TRBV12-4; D: -; DNA: TGTGCCAGCAGTCCCCAGAACAATGAGCAGTTCTTC; CDR3: CASSPQNNEQFF
J: TRBJ1-5; length: 14; size: -; V: TRBV11-2; D: TRBD1; DNA: TGTGCCAGCAGCTATGGACAGGGCGGTCAGCCCCAGCATTTT; CDR3: CASSYGQGGQPQHF
J: TRBJ2-7; length: 15; size: few; V: TRBV27; D: TRBD1; DNA: TGTGCCAGCAGCGGAACCGGGACAGGGGCCTACGAGCAGTACTTC; CDR3: CASSGTGTGAYEQYF
J: TRBJ2-7; length: 12; size: -; V: TRBV12-3/TRBV12-4; D: -; DNA: TGTGCCAGCAGTTCCCAGGGCCTGGAGCAGTACTTC; CDR3: CASSSQGLEQYF
J: TRBJ1-4; length: 16; size: few; V: TRBV4-3; D: -; DNA: TGCGCCAGCAGCCAAGTCCACAGAGGGGGTGGTGAAAAACTGTTTTTT; CDR3: CASSQVHRGGGEKLFF
J: TRBJ2-3; length: 17; size: few; V: TRBV7-9; D: TRBD2; DNA: TGTGCCAGCAGCCCACTAAGGGCTAGCGGGGGCCCAGATACGCAGTATTTT; CDR3: CASSPLRASGGPDTQYF
J: TRBJ2-5; length: 15; size: -; V: TRBV5-4; D: -; DNA: TGTGCCAGCAGGCCCACTAGTCTCGGAGTAGAGACCCAGTACTTC; CDR3: CASRPTSLGVETQYF
J: TRBJ1-3; length: 17; size: few; V: TRBV4-3; D: -; DNA: TGCGCCAGCAGCCAAACGCCCGGAACCCCCTCTGGAAACACCATATATTTT; CDR3: CASSQTPGTPSGNTIYF
J: TRBJ2-7; length: 14; size: few; V: TRBV9; D: -; DNA: TGTGCCAGCAGCGTAGGGGGCAAATCCTACGAGCAGTACTTC; CDR3: CASSVGGKSYEQYF
J: TRBJ1-2; length: 15; size: -; V: TRBV7-2; D: -; DNA: TGTGCCAGCAGCTTATGGGGGGCTGCTAACTATGGCTACACCTTC; CDR3: CASSLWGAANYGYTF
J: TRBJ2-5; length: 15; size: many; V: TRBV7-2; D: TRBD2; DNA: TGTGCCAGCAGCGCACGCCGGGGGGGACAAGAGACCCAGTACTTC; CDR3: CASSARRGGQETQYF
J: TRBJ1-1; length: 13; size: -; V: TRBV11-2; D: -; DNA: TGTGCCAGCAGCTTCGGGGCCAACACTGAAGCTTTCTTT; CDR3: CASSFGANTEAFF
J: TRBJ2-1; length: 13; size: -; V: TRBV28; D: -; DNA: TGTGCCAGCAGTTCAACAGGGATTTCGGAGCAGTTCTTC; CDR3: CASSSTGISEQFF
J: TRBJ2-7; length: 15; size: few; V: TRBV20-1; D: -; DNA: TGCAGTGCTCGTCTTCACCGGGACCCAACCTACGAGCAGTACTTC; CDR3: CSARLHRDPTYEQYF
J: TRBJ2-1; length: 15; size: -; V: TRBV7-6; D: -; DNA: TGTGCCAGCAGCCCGCCGGGACACAAAACTGATGAGCAGTTCTTC; CDR3: CASSPPGHKTDEQFF
J: TRBJ2-1; length: 16; size: few; V: TRBV7-9; D: -; DNA: TGTGCCAGCAGCCCGTCTGCGCGGGGAGATTACAATGAGCAGTTCTTC; CDR3: CASSPSARGDYNEQFF
J: TRBJ2-3; length: 16; size: -; V: TRBV5-1; D: -; DNA: TGCGCCAGCAGCCTGAGCTGGGACTCCAGCACAGATACGCAGTATTTT; CDR3: CASSLSWDSSTDTQYF
J: TRBJ2-2; length: 15; size: -; V: TRBV6-2/TRBV6-3; D: TRBD2; DNA: TGTGCCAGCAGACTAGCGGGGGCGGACACCGGGGAGCTGTTTTTT; CDR3: CASRLAGADTGELFF
J: TRBJ2-3; length: 16; size: -; V: TRBV12-3/TRBV12-4; D: TRBD1; DNA: TGTGCCAGCAGTTTTCAAGGGGGCCGAAGCACAGATACGCAGTATTTT; CDR3: CASSFQGGRSTDTQYF
J: TRBJ1-6; length: 14; size: few; V: TRBV28; D: -; DNA: TGTGCCAGCAGTCCCCCGAAGGGTAATTCACCCCTCCACTTT; CDR3: CASSPPKGNSPLHF
J: TRBJ1-1; length: 14; size: few; V: TRBV29-1; D: -; DNA: TGCAGCCTCTCAAATGGGGGCCCGAACACTGAAGCTTTCTTT; CDR3: CSLSNGGPNTEAFF
J: TRBJ1-1; length: 11; size: few; V: TRBV7-8; D: -; DNA: TGTGCCAGCAGCCAGGGGAGTGAAGCTTTCTTT; CDR3: CASSQGSEAFF
J: TRBJ1-4; length: 15; size: -; V: TRBV7-6; D: -; DNA: TGTGCCAGCAGCTTAGGCAGGGCGGTTAATGAAAAACTGTTTTTT; CDR3: CASSLGRAVNEKLFF
J: TRBJ2-7; length: 16; size: -; V: TRBV6-1; D: TRBD1; DNA: TGTGCCAGCAGTGAAGTTGGAGGGACAGGGACTTACGAGCAGTACTTC; CDR3: CASSEVGGTGTYEQYF
J: TRBJ2-1; length: 13; size: many; V: TRBV14; D: -; DNA: TGTGCCAGCAGCCAAGATTATGGCGATGAGCAGTTCTTC; CDR3: CASSQDYGDEQFF
J: TRBJ2-2; length: 13; size: -; V: TRBV12-3/TRBV12-4; D: -; DNA: TGTGCCAGCAGTTTAATGGGGCCCGGGGAGCTGTTTTTT; CDR3: CASSLMGPGELFF
J: TRBJ1-2; length: 16; size: few; V: TRBV7-9; D: -; DNA: TGTGCCAGCAGCTTCCCGAGGACGGCCCCCAACTATGGCTACACCTTC; CDR3: CASSFPRTAPNYGYTF
J: TRBJ2-2; length: 14; size: few; V: TRBV7-9; D: -; DNA: TGTGCCAGCAGCCCACGACAGTACACCGGGGAGCTGTTTTTT; CDR3: CASSPRQYTGELFF
J: TRBJ2-1; length: 14; size: -; V: TRBV6-1; D: TRBD1; DNA: TGTGCCATATTTACAGGGGGAGGACTCAATGAGCAGTTCTTC; CDR3: CAIFTGGGLNEQFF
J: TRBJ1-1; length: 16; size: -; V: TRBV7-8; D: TRBD1; DNA: TGTGCCAGCAGCACCGGACAGGGGGCTTTCAACACTGAAGCTTTCTTT; CDR3: CASSTGQGAFNTEAFF
J: TRBJ2-5; length: 19; size: -; V: TRBV24-1; D: -; DNA: TGTGCCACCAGTGATGGGACAGGGGGAACTAGCGGGGACTGGGAGACCCAGTACTTC; CDR3: CATSDGTGGTSGDWETQYF
J: TRBJ2-2; length: 14; size: few; V: TRBV7-9; D: -; DNA: TGTGCCAGCACCCCCCTGGTGCTCACCGGGGAGCTGTTTTTT; CDR3: CASTPLVLTGELFF